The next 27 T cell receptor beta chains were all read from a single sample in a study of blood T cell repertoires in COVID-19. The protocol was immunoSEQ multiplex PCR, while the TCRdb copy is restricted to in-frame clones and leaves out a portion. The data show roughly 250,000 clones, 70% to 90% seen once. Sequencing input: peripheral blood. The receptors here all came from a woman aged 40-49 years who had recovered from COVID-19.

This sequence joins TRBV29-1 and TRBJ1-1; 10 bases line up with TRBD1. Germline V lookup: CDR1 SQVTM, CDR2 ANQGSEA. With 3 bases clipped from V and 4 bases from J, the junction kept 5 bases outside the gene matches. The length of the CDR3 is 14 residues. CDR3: CSVEDRGSRTEAFF. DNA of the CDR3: TGCAGCGTTGAGGACAGGGGGAGTCGCACTGAAGCTTTCTTT.

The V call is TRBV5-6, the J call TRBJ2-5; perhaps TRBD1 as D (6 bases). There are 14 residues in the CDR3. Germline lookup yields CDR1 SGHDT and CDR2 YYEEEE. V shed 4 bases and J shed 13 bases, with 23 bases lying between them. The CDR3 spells CASSRGHGAGERYF. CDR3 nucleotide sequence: TGTGCCAGCAGCCGAGGACACGGAGCAGGGGAAAGGTACTTC.

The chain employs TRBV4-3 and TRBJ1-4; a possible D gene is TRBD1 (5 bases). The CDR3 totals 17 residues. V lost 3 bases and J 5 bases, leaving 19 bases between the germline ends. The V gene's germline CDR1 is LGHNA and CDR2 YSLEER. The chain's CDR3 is CASSHQLGGTTNEKLFF. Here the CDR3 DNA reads TGCGCCAGCAGCCATCAACTTGGGGGGACGACGAATGAAAAACTGTTTTTT.

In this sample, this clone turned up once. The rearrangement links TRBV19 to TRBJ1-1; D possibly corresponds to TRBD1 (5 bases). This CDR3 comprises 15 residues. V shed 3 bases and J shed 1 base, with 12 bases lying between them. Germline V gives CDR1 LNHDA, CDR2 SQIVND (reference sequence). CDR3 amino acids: CASSIARRENTEAFF. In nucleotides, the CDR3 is TGTGCCAGTAGTATTGCGCGCAGGGAGAACACTGAAGCTTTCTTT.

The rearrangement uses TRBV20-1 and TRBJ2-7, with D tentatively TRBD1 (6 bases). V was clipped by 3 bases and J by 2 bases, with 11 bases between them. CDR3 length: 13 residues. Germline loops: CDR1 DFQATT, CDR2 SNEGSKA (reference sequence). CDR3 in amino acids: CSASGDTTYEQYF. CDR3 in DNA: TGCAGTGCTAGTGGGGACACAACCTACGAGCAGTACTTC.

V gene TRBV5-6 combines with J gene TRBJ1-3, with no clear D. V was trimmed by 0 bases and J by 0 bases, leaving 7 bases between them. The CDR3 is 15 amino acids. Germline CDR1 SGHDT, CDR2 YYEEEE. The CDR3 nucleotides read TGTGCCAGCAGCTTGGTCCCAGGCTCTGGAAACACCATATATTTT. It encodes CASSLVPGSGNTIYF.

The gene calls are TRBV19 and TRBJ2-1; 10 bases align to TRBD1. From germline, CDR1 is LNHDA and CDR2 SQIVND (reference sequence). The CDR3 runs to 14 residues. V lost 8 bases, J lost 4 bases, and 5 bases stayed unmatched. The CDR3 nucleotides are TGTGCCAGTGGGTGGGGACAGGGGTACAATGAGCAGTTCTTC. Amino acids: CASGWGQGYNEQFF.

In nucleotides, the CDR3 is TGTGCCAGCAGGAGCTTGAGAGATGGCTACACCTTC. Protein: CASRSLRDGYTF. The chain combines TRBV12-3 or TRBV12-4 with TRBJ1-2; D is unclear. The V end was cut by 6 bases, the J end by 6 bases, with 11 bases between. The CDR3 has 12 amino acids.

The CDR3 nucleotides are TGTGCCAGCAGGGGCGGCCGTAATGTTAATGAAAAACTGTTTTTT. This sequence encodes CASRGGRNVNEKLFF. This chain links TRBV19 with TRBJ1-4; D possibly corresponds to TRBD1 (6 bases). The ends were cut back, 9 bases at V and 4 bases at J, with 18 bases in the middle. This CDR3 has 15 residues. Germline CDR1 is LNHDA and CDR2 is SQIVND (reference sequence).

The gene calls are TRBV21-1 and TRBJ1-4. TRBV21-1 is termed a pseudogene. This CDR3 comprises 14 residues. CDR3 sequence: CASSHSTGDEKLFF. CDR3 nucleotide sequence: TGTGCCAGCAGCCATTCGACCGGGGATGAAAAACTGTTTTTT.

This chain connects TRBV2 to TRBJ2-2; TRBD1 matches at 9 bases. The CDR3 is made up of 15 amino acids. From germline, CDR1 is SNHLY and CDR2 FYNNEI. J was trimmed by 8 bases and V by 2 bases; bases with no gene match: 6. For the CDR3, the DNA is TGTGCCAGCAGTGAACAGACAGGGGGATCGGGGGAGCTGTTTTTT. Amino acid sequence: CASSEQTGGSGELFF.

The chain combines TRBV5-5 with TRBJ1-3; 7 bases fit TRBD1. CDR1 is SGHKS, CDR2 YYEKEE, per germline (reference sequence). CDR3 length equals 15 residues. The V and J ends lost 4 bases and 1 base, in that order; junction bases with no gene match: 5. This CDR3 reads CASSPGTVSGNTIYF. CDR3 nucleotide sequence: TGTGCCAGCAGCCCGGGGACAGTTTCTGGAAACACCATATATTTT.

CDR3 sequence reads: CASSLGLGSRETQYF. Here the CDR3 DNA reads TGCGCCAGCAGCTTGGGACTAGGGAGTCGGGAGACCCAGTACTTC. This rearrangement joins TRBV5-1 to TRBJ2-5; D possibly corresponds to TRBD2 (6 bases). The CDR3 is 15 amino acids. CDR1 and CDR2 from the germline V gene are SGHRS and YFSETQ. V gave up 0 bases and J gave up 5 bases, with 14 bases separating them. Supplemented by reference TRBV5-1 and TRBJ2-5, the full variable domain reads KAGVTQTPRYLIKTRGQQVTLSCSPISGHRSVSWYQQTPGQGLQFLFEYFSETQRNKGNFPGRFSGRQFSNSRSEMNVSTLELGDSALYLCASSLGLGSRETQYFGPGTRLLVL.

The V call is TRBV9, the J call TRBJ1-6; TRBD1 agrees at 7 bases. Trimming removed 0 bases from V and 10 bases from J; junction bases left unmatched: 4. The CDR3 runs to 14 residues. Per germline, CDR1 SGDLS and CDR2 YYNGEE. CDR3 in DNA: TGTGCCAGCAGCGTAGAGACAGGGCAATCACCCCTCCACTTT. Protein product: CASSVETGQSPLHF.

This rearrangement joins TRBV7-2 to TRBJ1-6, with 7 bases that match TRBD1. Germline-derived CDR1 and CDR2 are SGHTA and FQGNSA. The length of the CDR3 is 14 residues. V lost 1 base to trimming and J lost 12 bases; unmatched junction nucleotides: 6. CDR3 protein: CASSLGRGLLPLHF. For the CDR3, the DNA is TGTGCCAGCAGCTTAGGCAGGGGGTTATTACCCCTCCACTTT.

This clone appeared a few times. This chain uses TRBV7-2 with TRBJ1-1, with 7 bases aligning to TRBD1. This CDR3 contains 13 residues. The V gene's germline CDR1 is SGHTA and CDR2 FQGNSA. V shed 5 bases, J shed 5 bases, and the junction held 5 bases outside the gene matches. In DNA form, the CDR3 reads TGTGCCAGCAGCCTTAGACAGGGTACTGAAGCTTTCTTT. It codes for CASSLRQGTEAFF.

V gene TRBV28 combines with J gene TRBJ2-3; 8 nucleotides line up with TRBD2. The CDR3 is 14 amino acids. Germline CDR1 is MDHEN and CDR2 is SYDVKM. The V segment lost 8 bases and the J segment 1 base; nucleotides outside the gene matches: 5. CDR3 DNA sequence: TGTGCCAGCTGTTCGGGGGGGGGCACAGATACGCAGTATTTT. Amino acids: CASCSGGGTDTQYF.

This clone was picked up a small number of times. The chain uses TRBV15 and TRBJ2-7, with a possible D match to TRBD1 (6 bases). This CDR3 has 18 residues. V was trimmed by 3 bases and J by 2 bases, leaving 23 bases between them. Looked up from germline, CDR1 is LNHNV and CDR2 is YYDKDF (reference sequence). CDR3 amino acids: CATSSIEAGRGGTYEQYF. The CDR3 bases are TGTGCCACCAGCAGTATAGAGGCAGGGAGAGGGGGTACCTACGAGCAGTACTTC. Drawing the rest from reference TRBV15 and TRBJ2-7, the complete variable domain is DAMVIQNPRYQVTQFGKPVTLSCSQTLNHNVMYWYQQKSSQAPKLLFHYYDKDFNNEADTPDNFQSRRPNTSFCFLDIRSPGLGDTAMYLCATSSIEAGRGGTYEQYFGPGTRLTVT.

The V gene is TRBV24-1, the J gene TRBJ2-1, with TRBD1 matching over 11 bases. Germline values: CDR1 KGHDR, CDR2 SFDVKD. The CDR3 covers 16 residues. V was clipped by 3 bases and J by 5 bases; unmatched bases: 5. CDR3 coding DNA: TGTGCCACCAGTGATCCCGGGACAGGGGGAGACAATGAGCAGTTCTTC. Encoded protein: CATSDPGTGGDNEQFF.

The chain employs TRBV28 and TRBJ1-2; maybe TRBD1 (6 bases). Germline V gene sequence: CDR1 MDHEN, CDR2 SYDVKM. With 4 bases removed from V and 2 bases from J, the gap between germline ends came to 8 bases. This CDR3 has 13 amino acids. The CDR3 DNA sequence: TGTGCCAGCAGTTGGGGGCAGAACTATGGCTACACCTTC. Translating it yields CASSWGQNYGYTF.

The CDR3 is CAWREDGQHSPLHF. For the CDR3, the DNA is TGTGCCTGGAGGGAAGACGGACAGCATTCACCCCTCCACTTT. V gene TRBV30 combines with J gene TRBJ1-6; the D gene is possibly TRBD1 (6 bases). Germline CDR1 is GTSNPN and CDR2 is SVGIG (reference sequence). The CDR3 covers 14 residues. V gave up 3 bases and J gave up 8 bases, with 14 bases separating them.

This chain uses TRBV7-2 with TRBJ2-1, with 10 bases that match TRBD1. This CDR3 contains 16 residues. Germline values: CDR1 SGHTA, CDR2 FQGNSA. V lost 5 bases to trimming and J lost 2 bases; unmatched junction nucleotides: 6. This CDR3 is CASSPRTGGTYNEQFF. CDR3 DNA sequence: TGTGCCAGCAGCCCCAGGACAGGGGGGACCTACAATGAGCAGTTCTTC.

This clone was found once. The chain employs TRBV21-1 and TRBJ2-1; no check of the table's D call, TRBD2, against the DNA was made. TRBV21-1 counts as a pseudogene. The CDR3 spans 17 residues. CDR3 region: CASSRERGESSYNEQFF. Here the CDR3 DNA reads TGTGCCAGCAGCAGGGAGCGGGGCGAAAGCTCCTACAATGAGCAGTTCTTC.

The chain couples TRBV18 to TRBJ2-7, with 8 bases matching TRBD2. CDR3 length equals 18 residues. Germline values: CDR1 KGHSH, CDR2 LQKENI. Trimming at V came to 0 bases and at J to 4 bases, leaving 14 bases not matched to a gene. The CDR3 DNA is TGTGCCAGCTCACCACCGAGAAGAGGAGGGACTAGAGATTACGAGCAGTACTTC. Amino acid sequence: CASSPPRRGGTRDYEQYF.

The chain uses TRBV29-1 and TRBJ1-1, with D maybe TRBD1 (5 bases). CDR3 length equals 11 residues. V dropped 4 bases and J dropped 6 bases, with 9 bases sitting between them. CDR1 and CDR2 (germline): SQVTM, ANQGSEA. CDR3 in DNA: TGCAGCGTTGCGGGGGTTGCTGAAGCTTTCTTT. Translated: CSVAGVAEAFF.

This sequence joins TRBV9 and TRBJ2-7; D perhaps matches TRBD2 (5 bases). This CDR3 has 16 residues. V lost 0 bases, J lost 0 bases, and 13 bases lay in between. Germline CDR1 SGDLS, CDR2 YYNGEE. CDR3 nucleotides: TGTGCCAGCAGCGTAGAGGGCTCGGGGTCCTCCTACGAGCAGTACTTC. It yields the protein CASSVEGSGSSYEQYF.

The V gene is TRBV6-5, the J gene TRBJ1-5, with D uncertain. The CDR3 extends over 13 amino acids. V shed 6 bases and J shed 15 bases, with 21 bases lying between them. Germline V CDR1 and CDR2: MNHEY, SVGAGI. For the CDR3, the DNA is TGTGCCAGCAGGGATGCCGCCCGAGGCTCGGGGCATTTT. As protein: CASRDAARGSGHF.